This is a list of T cell receptor beta chains from one sample in a study of identical twins. TCRdb re-called the 5' RACE reads with MiXCR, one entry per CDR3 protein. Seen here are hundreds of thousands of distinct CDR3 sequences, around 9.6% observed once, and the top ten hold around 5.1%. Material for sequencing was memory (CD45RO+) T cells sorted from blood. The receptors stem from a young woman in good health. Both conserved end residues are part of each CDR3. D genes are given only for firm matches. Expanded clones get a size class; other rows say once, few or many, or leave the size out.

d_gene	v_gene	j_gene	abundance	CDR3aa	CDR3nt
TRBD1	TRBV12-3/TRBV12-4	TRBJ1-6	NA	CASSLGQGLKNSPLHF	TGTGCCAGCAGTTTGGGACAGGGGTTAAAGAATTCACCCCTCCACTTT
TRBD2	TRBV19	TRBJ2-7	few	CASTPAGEEDEQYF	TGTGCCAGTACCCCTGCGGGAGAAGAGGACGAGCAGTACTTC
NA	TRBV2	TRBJ2-2	NA	CASSVFPGELFF	TGTGCCAGCAGTGTATTCCCCGGGGAGCTGTTTTTT
NA	TRBV7-6	TRBJ2-2	few	CASSQQGADGELFF	TGTGCCAGCAGCCAACAAGGGGCGGACGGGGAGCTGTTTTTT
NA	TRBV7-3	TRBJ2-1	many	CASSLLPPTASTYNEQFF	TGTGCCAGCAGCTTATTACCCCCAACCGCTAGTACCTACAATGAGCAGTTCTTC
NA	TRBV6-2/TRBV6-3	TRBJ1-2	NA	CASSPATNYGYTF	TGTGCCAGCAGCCCCGCGACTAACTATGGCTACACCTTC
NA	TRBV20-1	TRBJ2-3	NA	CSAESPGRGNADTQYF	TGCAGTGCAGAATCCCCGGGACGAGGAAATGCGGATACGCAGTATTTT
NA	TRBV6-5	TRBJ1-1	few	CASSPSGAGTEAFF	TGTGCCAGCAGTCCCTCGGGGGCGGGCACTGAAGCTTTCTTT
TRBD1	TRBV20-1	TRBJ2-3	few	CSANRRTGGSPYTQYF	TGCAGTGCGAACCGTCGAACAGGGGGTAGTCCCTATACGCAGTATTTT
NA	TRBV18	TRBJ1-1	few	CASSPTARDTEAFF	TGTGCCAGCTCACCAACTGCAAGGGACACTGAAGCTTTCTTT
TRBD2	TRBV5-1	TRBJ2-7	few	CASSPDSGRAYEQYF	TGCGCCAGCAGCCCTGATAGCGGGAGGGCCTACGAGCAGTACTTC
NA	TRBV4-1	TRBJ2-3	NA	CASSQLDRGSTDTQYF	TGCGCCAGCAGCCAATTGGACCGAGGAAGCACAGATACGCAGTATTTT
NA	TRBV7-2	TRBJ2-2	few	CASSFSSGELFF	TGTGCCAGCAGCTTTAGCTCCGGGGAGCTGTTTTTT
NA	TRBV5-1	TRBJ2-7	NA	CASSTDGLGYEQYF	TGCGCCAGCAGTACCGACGGGCTGGGTTACGAGCAGTACTTC
NA	TRBV14	TRBJ2-3	NA	CASSQVWADTQYF	TGTGCCAGCAGCCAAGTCTGGGCAGATACGCAGTATTTT
TRBD1	TRBV7-9	TRBJ2-1	few	CASSLTGLSSYNEQFF	TGTGCCAGCAGCTTGACAGGGTTAAGCTCCTACAATGAGCAGTTCTTC
TRBD1	TRBV5-4	TRBJ2-1	NA	CASSLNNRGEFF	TGTGCCAGCAGCTTGAACAACAGGGGAGAGTTCTTC
NA	TRBV28	TRBJ1-2	NA	CASSSGAYGYTF	TGTGCCAGCAGTTCAGGGGCCTATGGCTACACCTTC
NA	TRBV27	TRBJ2-2	many	CASSFKGQSFANTGELFF	TGTGCCAGCAGTTTTAAGGGGCAGAGCTTCGCGAACACCGGGGAGCTGTTTTTT
NA	TRBV12-3/TRBV12-4	TRBJ1-1	many	CASSFPVNTEAFF	TGTGCCAGCAGTTTCCCCGTGAACACTGAAGCTTTCTTT